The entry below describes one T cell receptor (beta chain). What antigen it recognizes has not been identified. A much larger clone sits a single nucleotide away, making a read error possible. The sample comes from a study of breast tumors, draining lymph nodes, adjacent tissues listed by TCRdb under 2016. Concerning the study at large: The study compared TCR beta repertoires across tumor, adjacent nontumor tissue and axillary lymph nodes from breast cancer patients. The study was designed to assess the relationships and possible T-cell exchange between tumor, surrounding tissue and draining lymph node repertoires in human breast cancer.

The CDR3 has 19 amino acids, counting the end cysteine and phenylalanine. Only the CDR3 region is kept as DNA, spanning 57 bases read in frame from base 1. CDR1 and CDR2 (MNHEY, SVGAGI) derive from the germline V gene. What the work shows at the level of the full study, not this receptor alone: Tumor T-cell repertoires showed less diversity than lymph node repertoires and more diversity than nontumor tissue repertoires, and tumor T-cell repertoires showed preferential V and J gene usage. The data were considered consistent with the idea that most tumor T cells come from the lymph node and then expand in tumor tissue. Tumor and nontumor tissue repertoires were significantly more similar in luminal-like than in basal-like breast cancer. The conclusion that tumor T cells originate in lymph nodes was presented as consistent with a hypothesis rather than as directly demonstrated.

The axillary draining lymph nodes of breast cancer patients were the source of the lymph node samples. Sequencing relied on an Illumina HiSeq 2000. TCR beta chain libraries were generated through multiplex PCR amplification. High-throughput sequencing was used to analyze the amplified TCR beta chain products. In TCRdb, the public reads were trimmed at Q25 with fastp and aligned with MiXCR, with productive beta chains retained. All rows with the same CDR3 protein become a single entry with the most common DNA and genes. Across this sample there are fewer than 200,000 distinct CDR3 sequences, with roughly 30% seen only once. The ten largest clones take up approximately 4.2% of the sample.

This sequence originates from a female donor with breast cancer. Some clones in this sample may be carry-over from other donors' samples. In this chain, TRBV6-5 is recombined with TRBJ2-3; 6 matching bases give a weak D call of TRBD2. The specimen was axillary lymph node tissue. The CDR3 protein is CASSHSIIRSGLYTDTQYF. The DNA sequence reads TGTGCCAGCAGTCACTCGATAATCCGGTCGGGACTGTACACAGATACGCAGTATTTT.